Below, 3 T cell receptor beta chains from the same sample are listed, as sequenced in a study of shared T cell receptors in the human thymus. Sequencing was performed with immunoSEQ multiplex PCR; in TCRdb, only in-frame clones are kept and a portion is missing. The table has hundreds of thousands of clones, around 87% seen once; the top ten hold 0.008% to 0.011%. The same data also went into a second study, on human thymus T cells.

Sequenced material: thymocytes. These receptors were obtained from a boy younger than two with a congenital heart defect.

The chain couples TRBV11-3 to TRBJ2-1; 7 bases agree with TRBD1. Germline CDR1 reads SGHNT; CDR2 reads YENEEA. The J segment lost 15 bases and the V segment lost 5 bases, leaving 19 bases of the junction unmatched. The CDR3 length is 15 residues. Here the CDR3 DNA reads TGTGCCAGCAGCCCCACACGACAGGGAGTCTCTCGTGGGTTCTTC. Protein sequence: CASSPTRQGVSRGFF.

This clone occurred once. The CDR3: CASSLVERGSSYNEQFF. CDR3 bases: TGTGCCAGCAGCTTAGTGGAGCGGGGAAGCTCCTACAATGAGCAGTTCTTC. This chain joins TRBV7-9 and TRBJ2-1, with 7 bases that match TRBD2. Germline V lookup: CDR1 SEHNR, CDR2 FQNEAQ (reference sequence). The ends lost 1 base at V and 0 bases at J; junction bases unmatched: 6. The CDR3 length is 17 residues.

The chain joins TRBV14 to TRBJ2-7, with 9 bases identical to TRBD2. Per the germline V gene, CDR1 is SGHDN and CDR2 is FVKESK. With V trimmed by 0 bases and J by 3 bases, 3 bases remained unmatched. The CDR3 has 15 amino acids. In nucleotides, the CDR3 is TGTGCCAGCAGCCAAGATCCTAGCGGGGACTACGAGCAGTACTTC. As protein: CASSQDPSGDYEQYF.